Here is one TCR beta chain with its context. Its antigen is as yet unknown. Source study methods: Sequence data from immunoSEQ were junction-only and lacked quality scores; consequently, filtering differed. The method was immunoSEQ multiplex PCR; TCRdb's version includes in-frame clones alone and lacks a portion of them. That table gives V, J and clone size, and the DNA gave D and trimming. The repertoire includes roughly 850,000 clones, 96% of them detected once, and around 0.21% sits in the top ten. Naive CD8 cells lacked CD45RO and underwent positive selection for CCR7, leaving out terminally differentiated effector memory CD45RA+ cells. The ends lost 2 bases at V and 4 bases at J; junction bases unmatched: 7. The CDR3 consists of 15 residues. Germline lookup yields CDR1 SQVTM and CDR2 ANQGSEA. The data were taken from a study of shared clonotypes between healthy human individuals. Findings and caveats of the study: Blood alone was sampled, and tissue repertoires likely differ. Since donors were few, the genetic and exposure-history diversity represented was limited.

The sequenced sample consisted of naive CD8+ T cells sorted from blood. The chain uses TRBV29-1 and TRBJ2-1; 8 nucleotides agree with TRBD2. This clonotype was obtained from a man in his thirties or forties in good health. In DNA, the CDR3 is TGCAGCGTTGAAAGACTAGCGAGCGGATACAATGAGCAGTTCTTC. Translated: CSVERLASGYNEQFF.